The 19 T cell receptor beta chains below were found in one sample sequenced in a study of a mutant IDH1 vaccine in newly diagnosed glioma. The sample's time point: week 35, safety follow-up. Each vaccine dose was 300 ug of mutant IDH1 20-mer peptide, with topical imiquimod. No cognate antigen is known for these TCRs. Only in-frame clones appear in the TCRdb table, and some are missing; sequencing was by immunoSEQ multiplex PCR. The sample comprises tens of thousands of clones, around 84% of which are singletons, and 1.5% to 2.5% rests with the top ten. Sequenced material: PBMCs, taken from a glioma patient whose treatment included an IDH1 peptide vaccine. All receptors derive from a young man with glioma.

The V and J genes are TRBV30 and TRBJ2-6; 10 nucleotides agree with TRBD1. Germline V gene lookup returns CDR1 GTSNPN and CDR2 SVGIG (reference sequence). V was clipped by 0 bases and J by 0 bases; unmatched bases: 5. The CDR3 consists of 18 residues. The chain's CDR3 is CAWSVRGQGVSGANVLTF. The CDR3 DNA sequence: TGTGCCTGGAGTGTAAGAGGACAGGGGGTCTCTGGGGCCAACGTCCTGACTTTC.

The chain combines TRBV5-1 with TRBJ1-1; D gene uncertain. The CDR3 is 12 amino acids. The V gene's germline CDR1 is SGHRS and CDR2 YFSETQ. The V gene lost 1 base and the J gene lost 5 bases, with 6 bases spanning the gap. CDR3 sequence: CASSLSPTEAFF. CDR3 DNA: TGCGCCAGCAGCTTGTCTCCGACTGAAGCTTTCTTT.

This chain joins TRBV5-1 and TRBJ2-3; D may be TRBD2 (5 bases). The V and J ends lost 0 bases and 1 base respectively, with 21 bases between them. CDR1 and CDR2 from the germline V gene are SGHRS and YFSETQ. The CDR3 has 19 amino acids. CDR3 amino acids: CASSLGPPIKRERTDTQYF. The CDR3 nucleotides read TGCGCCAGCAGCTTGGGGCCCCCTATCAAACGGGAACGCACAGATACGCAGTATTTT. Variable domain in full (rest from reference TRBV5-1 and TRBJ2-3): KAGVTQTPRYLIKTRGQQVTLSCSPISGHRSVSWYQQTPGQGLQFLFEYFSETQRNKGNFPGRFSGRQFSNSRSEMNVSTLELGDSALYLCASSLGPPIKRERTDTQYFGPGTRLTVL.

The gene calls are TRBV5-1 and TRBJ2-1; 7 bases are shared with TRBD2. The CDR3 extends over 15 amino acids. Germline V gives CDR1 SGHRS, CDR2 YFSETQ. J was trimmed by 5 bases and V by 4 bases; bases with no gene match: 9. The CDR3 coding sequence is TGCGCCAGCAGCGCCTGGACTAGTCGGGACAATGAGCAGTTCTTC. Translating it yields CASSAWTSRDNEQFF.

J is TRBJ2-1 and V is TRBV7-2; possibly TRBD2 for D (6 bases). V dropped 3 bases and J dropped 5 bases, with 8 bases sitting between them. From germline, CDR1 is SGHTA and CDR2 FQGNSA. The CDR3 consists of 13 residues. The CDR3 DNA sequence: TGTGCCAGCAGCTTGACTAGAGACAATGAGCAGTTCTTC. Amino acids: CASSLTRDNEQFF.

The CDR3 is CASSWDRDRAEAFF. CDR3 nucleotides: TGTGCCAGCAGTTGGGACAGGGATCGGGCTGAAGCTTTCTTT. V gene TRBV6-5 combines with J gene TRBJ1-1; TRBD1 matches at 9 bases. This CDR3 contains 14 residues. The junction had 6 bases not matched to a gene; V was cut back by 4 bases and J by 6 bases. Germline V CDR1 and CDR2: MNHEY, SVGAGI.

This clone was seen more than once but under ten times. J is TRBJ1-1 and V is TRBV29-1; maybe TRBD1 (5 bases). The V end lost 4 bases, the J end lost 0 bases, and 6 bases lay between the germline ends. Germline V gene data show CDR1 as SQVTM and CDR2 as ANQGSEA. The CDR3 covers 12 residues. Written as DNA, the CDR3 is TGCAGCGTTGGGGGCATGAACACTGAAGCTTTCTTT. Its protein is CSVGGMNTEAFF.

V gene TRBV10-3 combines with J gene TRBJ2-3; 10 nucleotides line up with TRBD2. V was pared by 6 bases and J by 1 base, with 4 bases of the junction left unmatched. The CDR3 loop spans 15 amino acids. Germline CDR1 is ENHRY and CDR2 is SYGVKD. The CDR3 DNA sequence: TGTGCCATCAGCTTCGGGACTAGCGGCACAGATACGCAGTATTTT. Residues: CAISFGTSGTDTQYF.

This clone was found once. The CDR3 here is CASSLEASEGTEQFF. DNA for the CDR3: TGTGCCAGCAGCTTGGAGGCTAGCGAAGGGACTGAGCAGTTCTTC. The rearrangement joins TRBV5-4 to TRBJ2-1, with D possibly TRBD2 on 6 matching bases. This CDR3 comprises 15 residues. Germline V gene lookup returns CDR1 SGHNT and CDR2 YYREEE (reference sequence). Trimming removed 0 bases from V and 9 bases from J, with 16 bases in between.

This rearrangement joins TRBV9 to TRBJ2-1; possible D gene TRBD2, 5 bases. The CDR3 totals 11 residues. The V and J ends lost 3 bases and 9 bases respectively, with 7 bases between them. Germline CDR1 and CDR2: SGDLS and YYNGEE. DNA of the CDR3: TGTGCCAGCAGCGGGACTCGTGAGCAGTTCTTC. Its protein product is CASSGTREQFF.

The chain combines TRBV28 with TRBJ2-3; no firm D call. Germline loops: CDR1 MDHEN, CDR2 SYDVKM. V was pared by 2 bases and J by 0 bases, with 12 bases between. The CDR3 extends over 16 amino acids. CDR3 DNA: TGTGCCAGCAGTTTACCGAGCCCGGGCAGCACAGATACGCAGTATTTT. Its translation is CASSLPSPGSTDTQYF.

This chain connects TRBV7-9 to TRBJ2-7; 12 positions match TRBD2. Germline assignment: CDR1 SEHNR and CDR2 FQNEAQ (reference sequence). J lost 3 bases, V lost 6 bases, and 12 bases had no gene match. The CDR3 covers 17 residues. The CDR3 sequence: CASSPRLAGAGGYEQYF. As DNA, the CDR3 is TGTGCCAGCAGTCCACGACTAGCGGGAGCGGGGGGCTACGAGCAGTACTTC.

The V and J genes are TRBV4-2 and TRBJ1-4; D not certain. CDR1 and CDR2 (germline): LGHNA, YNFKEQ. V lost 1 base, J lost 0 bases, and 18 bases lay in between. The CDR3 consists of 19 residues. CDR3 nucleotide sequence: TGTGCCAGCAGCCAAGTGATGAGGCCCGACACTTCAACTAATGAAAAACTGTTTTTT. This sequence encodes CASSQVMRPDTSTNEKLFF.

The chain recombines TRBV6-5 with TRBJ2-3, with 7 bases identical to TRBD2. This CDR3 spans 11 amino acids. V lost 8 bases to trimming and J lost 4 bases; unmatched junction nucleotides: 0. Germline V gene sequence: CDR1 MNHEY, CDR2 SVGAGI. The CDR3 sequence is CASRGADTQYF. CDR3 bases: TGTGCCAGCCGGGGGGCAGATACGCAGTATTTT.

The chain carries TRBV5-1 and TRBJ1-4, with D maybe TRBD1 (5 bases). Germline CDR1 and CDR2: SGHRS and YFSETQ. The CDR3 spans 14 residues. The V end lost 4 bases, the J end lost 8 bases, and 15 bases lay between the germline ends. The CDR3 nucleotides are TGCGCCAGCAGCCCGATGGGCCGGGGGGAAAAACTGTTTTTT. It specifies CASSPMGRGEKLFF. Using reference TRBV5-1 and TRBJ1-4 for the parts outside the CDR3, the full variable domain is KAGVTQTPRYLIKTRGQQVTLSCSPISGHRSVSWYQQTPGQGLQFLFEYFSETQRNKGNFPGRFSGRQFSNSRSEMNVSTLELGDSALYLCASSPMGRGEKLFFGSGTQLSVL.

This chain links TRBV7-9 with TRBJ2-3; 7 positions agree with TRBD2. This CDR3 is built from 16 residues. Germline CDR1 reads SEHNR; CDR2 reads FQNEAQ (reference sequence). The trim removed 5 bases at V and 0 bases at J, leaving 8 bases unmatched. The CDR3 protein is CASSPVASGSTDTQYF. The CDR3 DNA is TGTGCCAGCAGCCCAGTGGCTAGCGGCAGCACAGATACGCAGTATTTT.

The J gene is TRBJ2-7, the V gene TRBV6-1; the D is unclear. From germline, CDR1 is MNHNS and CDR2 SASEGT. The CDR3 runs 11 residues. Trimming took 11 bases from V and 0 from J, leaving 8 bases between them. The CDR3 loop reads CALESSYEQYF. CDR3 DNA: TGTGCCTTAGAGAGCTCCTACGAGCAGTACTTC.

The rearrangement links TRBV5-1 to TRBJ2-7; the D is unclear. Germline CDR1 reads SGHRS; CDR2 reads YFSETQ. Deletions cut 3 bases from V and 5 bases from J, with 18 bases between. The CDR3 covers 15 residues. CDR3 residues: CASSSEGQAPNEQYF. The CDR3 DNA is TGCGCCAGCAGCTCGGAAGGGCAGGCCCCTAACGAGCAGTACTTC.

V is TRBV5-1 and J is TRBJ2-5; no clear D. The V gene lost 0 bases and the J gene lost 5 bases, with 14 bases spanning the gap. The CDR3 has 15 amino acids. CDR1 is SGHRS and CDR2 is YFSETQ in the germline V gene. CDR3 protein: CASSLEGLSVETQYF. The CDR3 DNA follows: TGCGCCAGCAGCTTGGAGGGTTTGAGTGTGGAGACCCAGTACTTC.